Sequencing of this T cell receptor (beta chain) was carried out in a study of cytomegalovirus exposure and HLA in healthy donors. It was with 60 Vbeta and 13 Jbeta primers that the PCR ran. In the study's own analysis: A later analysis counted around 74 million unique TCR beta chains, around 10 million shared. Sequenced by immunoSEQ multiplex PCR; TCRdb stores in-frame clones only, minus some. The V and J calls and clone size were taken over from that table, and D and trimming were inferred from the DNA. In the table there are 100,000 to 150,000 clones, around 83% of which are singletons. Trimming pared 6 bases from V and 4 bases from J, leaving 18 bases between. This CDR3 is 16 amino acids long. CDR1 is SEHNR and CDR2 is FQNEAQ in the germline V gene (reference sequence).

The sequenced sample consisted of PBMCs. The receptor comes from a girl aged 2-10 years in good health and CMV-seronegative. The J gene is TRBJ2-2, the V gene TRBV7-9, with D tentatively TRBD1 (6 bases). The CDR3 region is CASSSRGRAGTGELFF. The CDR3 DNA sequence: TGTGCCAGCAGTTCCAGGGGTAGGGCCGGCACCGGGGAGCTGTTTTTT.